These 4 T cell receptor beta chains were sequenced from one sample in a study of control samples from healthy donors and cancer patients. TCRdb's copy holds only in-frame clones and misses some; the assay was immunoSEQ multiplex PCR. The sample records some 100,000 clones, around 89% being singletons. The sample was blood. Every receptor here comes from a woman aged 50 to 60 in good health.

CDR3 protein: CASRDVDYGYTF. CDR3 DNA sequence: TGTGCCAGCCGGGACGTCGACTATGGCTACACCTTC. V is TRBV27 and J is TRBJ1-2, with D possibly matching TRBD1 (5 bases). Deletions cut 8 bases from V and 3 bases from J, with 10 bases between. The CDR3 totals 12 residues. The germline CDR1 and CDR2 sequences are MNHEY and SMNVEV (reference sequence).

Worth noting for this clone: Other DNA variants within this sample encode the same CDR3. J is TRBJ1-2 and V is TRBV9; D is perhaps TRBD1 (6 bases). CDR1 is SGDLS, CDR2 YYNGEE, per germline. This CDR3 has 13 amino acids. V dropped 3 bases and J dropped 2 bases, with 8 bases sitting between them. DNA for the CDR3: TGTGCCAGCAGCGCCCAGGGGAACTATGGCTACACCTTC. Its protein is CASSAQGNYGYTF.

This sequence joins TRBV10-2 and TRBJ1-1; tentative D call: TRBD1 (5 bases). The CDR3 is 14 amino acids. Germline CDR1 WSHSY, CDR2 SAAADI. Trimming took 8 bases from V and 3 from J, leaving 16 bases between them. In DNA form, the CDR3 reads TGCGCCAGCGGGGGAGCAGGGTGGGACACTGAAGCTTTCTTT. Translated: CASGGAGWDTEAFF.

This clone showed up just a few times. The chain couples TRBV24-1 to TRBJ2-3; D uncertain. The germline V gene has CDR1 KGHDR and CDR2 SFDVKD. The CDR3 runs to 13 residues. The V end was cut by 3 bases, the J end by 6 bases, with 9 bases between. CDR3 region: CATSDPARDTQYF. The CDR3 DNA follows: TGTGCCACCAGTGATCCAGCTAGGGATACGCAGTATTTT.